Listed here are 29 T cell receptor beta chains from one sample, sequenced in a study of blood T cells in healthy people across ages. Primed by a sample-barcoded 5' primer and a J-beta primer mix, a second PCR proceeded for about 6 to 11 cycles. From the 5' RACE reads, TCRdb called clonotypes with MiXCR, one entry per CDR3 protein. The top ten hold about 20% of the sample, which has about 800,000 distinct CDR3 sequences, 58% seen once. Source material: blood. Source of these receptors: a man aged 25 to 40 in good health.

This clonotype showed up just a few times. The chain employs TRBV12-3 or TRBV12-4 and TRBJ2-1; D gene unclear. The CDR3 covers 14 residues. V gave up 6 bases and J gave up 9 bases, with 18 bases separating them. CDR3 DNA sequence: TGTGCCAGCAGCTCCTTTGCCCTCGCTTTTGAGCAGTTCTTC. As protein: CASSSFALAFEQFF.

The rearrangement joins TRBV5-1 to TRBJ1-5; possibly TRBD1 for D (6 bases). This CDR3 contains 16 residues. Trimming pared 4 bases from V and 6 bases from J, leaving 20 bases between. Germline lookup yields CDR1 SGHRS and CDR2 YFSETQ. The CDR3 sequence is CASSPDLLGGRQPQHF. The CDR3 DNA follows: TGCGCCAGCAGCCCAGATTTGCTGGGGGGCCGTCAGCCCCAGCATTTT.

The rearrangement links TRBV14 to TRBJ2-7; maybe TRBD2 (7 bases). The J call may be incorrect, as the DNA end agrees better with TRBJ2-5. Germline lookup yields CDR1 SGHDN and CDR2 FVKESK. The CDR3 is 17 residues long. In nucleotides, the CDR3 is TGTGCCAGCAGCCAAGATAGGGCGGGGGCGAGGAGAGAGACCCAGTACTTC. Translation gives CASSQDRAGARRETQYF.

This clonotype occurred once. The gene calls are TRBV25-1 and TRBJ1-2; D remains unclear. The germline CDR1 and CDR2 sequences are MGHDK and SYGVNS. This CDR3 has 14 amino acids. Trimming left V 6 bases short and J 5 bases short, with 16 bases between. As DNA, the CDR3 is TGTGCCAGCAGAGGAATCGGCCAGTTATATGGCTACACCTTC. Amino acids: CASRGIGQLYGYTF.

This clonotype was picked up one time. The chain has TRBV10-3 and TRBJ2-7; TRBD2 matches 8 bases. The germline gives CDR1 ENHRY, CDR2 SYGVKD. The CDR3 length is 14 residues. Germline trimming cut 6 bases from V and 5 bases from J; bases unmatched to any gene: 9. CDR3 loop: CAIRAAGGRDEQYF. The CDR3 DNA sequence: TGTGCCATCAGGGCCGCGGGAGGTCGGGACGAGCAGTACTTC.

CDR3 protein: CASSVKQGNLGYTF. CDR3 nucleotides: TGTGCCAGCAGCGTAAAACAGGGGAATCTTGGCTACACCTTC. The rearrangement uses TRBV7-2 and TRBJ1-2; 7 nucleotides match TRBD1. V was clipped by 5 bases and J by 7 bases; unmatched bases: 10. This CDR3 is built from 14 residues. CDR1 SGHTA and CDR2 FQGNSA come from the germline V gene.

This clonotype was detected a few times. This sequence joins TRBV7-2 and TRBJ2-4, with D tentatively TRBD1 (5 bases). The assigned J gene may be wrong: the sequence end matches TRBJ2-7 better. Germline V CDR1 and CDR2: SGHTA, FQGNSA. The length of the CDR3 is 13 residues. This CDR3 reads CASSLPTGHEQYF. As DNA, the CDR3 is TGTGCCAGCAGCCTACCCACAGGTCACGAGCAGTACTTC.

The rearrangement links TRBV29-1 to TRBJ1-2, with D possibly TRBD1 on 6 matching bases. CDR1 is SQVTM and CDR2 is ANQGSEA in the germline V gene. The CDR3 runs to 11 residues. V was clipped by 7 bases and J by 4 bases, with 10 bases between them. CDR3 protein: CSADRSYGYTF. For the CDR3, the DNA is TGCAGCGCCGACAGGTCCTATGGCTACACCTTC.

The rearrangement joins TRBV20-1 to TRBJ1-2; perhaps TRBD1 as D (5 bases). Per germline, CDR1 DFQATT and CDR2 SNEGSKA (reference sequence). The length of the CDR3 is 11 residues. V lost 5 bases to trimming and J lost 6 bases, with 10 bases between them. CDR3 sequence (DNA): TGCAGTGCTTCGGACATTAATGGCTACACCTTC. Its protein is CSASDINGYTF.

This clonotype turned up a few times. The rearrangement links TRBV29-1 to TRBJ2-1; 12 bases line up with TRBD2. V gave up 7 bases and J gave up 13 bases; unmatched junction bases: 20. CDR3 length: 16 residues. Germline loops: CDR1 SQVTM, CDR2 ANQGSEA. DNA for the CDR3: TGCAGCGCCACGACTAGCGGGAGTCGCGCAGGAGAGACCCAGTTCTTC. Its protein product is CSATTSGSRAGETQFF.

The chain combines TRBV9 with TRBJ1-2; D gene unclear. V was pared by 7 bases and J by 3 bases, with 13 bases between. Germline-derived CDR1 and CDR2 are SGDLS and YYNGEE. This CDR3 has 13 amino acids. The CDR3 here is CASSLIGDYGYTF. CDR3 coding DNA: TGTGCCAGCTCCCTAATCGGGGACTATGGCTACACCTTC.

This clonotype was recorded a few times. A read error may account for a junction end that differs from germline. CDR3: CSTGDSGANVLTF. In DNA, the CDR3 is TGCTCAACAGGAGACTCTGGGGCCAACGTCCTGACTTTC. The chain couples TRBV10-3 to TRBJ2-6, with D possibly matching TRBD1 (5 bases). This CDR3 region has 13 residues. The germline gives CDR1 ENHRY, CDR2 SYGVKD.

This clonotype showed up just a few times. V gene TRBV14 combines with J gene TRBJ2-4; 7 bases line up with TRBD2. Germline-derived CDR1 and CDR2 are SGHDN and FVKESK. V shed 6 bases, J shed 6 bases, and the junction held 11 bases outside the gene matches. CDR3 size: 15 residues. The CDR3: CASSSTGTISNIQYF. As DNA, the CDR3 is TGTGCCAGCAGTTCAACCGGGACTATATCAAACATTCAGTACTTC.

CDR3 sequence: CASSYNIGDYGYTF. In nucleotides, the CDR3 is TGTGCCAGCAGTTACAATATAGGGGACTATGGCTACACCTTC. The gene calls are TRBV6-6 and TRBJ1-2, with D possibly being TRBD1 (5 bases). Germline V lookup: CDR1 MNHNY, CDR2 SVGAGI (reference sequence). Trimming took 2 bases from V and 3 from J, leaving 10 bases between them. The CDR3 length is 14 residues.

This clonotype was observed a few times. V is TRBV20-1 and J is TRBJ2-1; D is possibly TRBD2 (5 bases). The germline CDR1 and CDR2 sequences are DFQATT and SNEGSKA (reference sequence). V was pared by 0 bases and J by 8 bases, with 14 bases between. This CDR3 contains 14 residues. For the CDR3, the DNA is TGCAGTGCTAGAGATTGGGGTGGGAGCGATGAGCAGTTCTTC. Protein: CSARDWGGSDEQFF.

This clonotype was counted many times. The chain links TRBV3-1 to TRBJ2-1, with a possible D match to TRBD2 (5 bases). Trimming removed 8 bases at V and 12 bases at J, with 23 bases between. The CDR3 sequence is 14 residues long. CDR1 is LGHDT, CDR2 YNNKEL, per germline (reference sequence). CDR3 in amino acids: CASGPGLALEGQFF. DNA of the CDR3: TGTGCCAGCGGACCGGGCCTCGCTTTAGAGGGGCAGTTCTTC.

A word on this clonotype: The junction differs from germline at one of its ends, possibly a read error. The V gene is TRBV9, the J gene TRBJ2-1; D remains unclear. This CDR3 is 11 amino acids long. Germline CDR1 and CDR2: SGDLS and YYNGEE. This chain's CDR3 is CASSVDNEQFF. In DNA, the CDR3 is TGTGCCAGCAGTGTAGACAATGAGCAGTTCTTC. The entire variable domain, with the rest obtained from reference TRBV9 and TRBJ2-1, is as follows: DSGVTQTPKHLITATGQRVTLRCSPRSGDLSVYWYQQSLDQGLQFLIQYYNGEERAKGNILERFSAQQFPDLHSELNLSSLELGDSALYFCASSVDNEQFFGPGTRLTVL.

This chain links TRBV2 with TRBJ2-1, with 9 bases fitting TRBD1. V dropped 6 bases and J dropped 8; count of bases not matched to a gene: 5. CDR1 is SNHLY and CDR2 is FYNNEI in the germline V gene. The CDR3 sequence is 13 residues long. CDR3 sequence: CASRRDRVDEQFF. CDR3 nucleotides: TGTGCCAGCAGGAGGGACAGGGTGGATGAGCAGTTCTTC.

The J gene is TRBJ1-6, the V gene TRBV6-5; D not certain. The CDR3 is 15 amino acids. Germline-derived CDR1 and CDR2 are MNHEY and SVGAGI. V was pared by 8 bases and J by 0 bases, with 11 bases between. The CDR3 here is CASFTRSSYNSPLHF. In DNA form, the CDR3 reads TGTGCCAGCTTTACCAGGAGCTCCTATAATTCACCCCTCCACTTT.

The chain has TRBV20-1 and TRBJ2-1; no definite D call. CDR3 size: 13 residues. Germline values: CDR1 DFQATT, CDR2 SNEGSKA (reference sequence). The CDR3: CSAMSTSYNEQFF. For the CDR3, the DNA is TGCAGCGCGATGAGTACTTCCTACAATGAGCAGTTCTTC.

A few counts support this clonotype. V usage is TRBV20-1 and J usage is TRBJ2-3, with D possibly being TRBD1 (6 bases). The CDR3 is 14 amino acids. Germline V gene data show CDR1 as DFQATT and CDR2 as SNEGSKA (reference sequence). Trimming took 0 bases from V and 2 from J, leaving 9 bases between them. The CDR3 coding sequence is TGCAGTGCTAGAGAACAGGGATACACAGATACGCAGTATTTT. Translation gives CSAREQGYTDTQYF.

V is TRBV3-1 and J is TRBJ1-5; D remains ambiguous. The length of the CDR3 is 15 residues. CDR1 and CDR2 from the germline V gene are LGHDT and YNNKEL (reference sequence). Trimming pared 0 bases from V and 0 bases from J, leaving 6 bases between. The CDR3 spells CASSQDGSSNQPQHF. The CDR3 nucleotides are TGTGCCAGCAGCCAAGATGGGTCTAGCAATCAGCCCCAGCATTTT.

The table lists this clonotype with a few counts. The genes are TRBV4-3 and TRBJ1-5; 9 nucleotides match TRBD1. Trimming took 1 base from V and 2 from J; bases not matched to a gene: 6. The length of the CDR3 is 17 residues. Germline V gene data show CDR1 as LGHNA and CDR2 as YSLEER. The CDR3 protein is CASSQAWDRVGNQPQHF. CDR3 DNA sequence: TGCGCCAGCAGCCAAGCCTGGGACAGGGTGGGCAATCAGCCCCAGCATTTT.

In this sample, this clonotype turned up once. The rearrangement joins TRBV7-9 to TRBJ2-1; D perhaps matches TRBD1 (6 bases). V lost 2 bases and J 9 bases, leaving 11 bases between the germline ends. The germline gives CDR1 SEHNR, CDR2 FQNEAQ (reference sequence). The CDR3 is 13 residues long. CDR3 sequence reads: CASSLREGGEQFF. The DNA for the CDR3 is TGTGCCAGCAGCTTACGGGAAGGGGGTGAGCAGTTCTTC.

The DNA of the CDR3 is TGTGCCATCAATCAGGGAGAGACCCAGTACTTC. Translation gives CAINQGETQYF. V usage is TRBV10-3 and J usage is TRBJ2-5, with D perhaps TRBD1 (5 bases). Trimming removed 7 bases at V and 4 bases at J, with 7 bases between. CDR1 is ENHRY and CDR2 is SYGVKD in the germline V gene. The CDR3 runs 11 residues.

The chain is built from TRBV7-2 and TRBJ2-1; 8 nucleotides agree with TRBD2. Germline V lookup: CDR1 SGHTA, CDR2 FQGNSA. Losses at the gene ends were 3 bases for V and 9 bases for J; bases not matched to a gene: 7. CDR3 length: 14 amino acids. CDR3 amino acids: CASSLARGDAEQFF. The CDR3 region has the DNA TGTGCCAGCAGCTTGGCGCGGGGGGACGCTGAGCAGTTCTTC.

CDR3: CSAAKETQYF. The CDR3 DNA reads TGCAGTGCCGCTAAAGAGACCCAGTACTTC. The rearrangement links TRBV20-1 to TRBJ2-5; no clear D gene. Per the germline V gene, CDR1 is DFQATT and CDR2 is SNEGSKA (reference sequence). Trimming stripped 6 bases from V and 3 bases from J, with 5 bases between. CDR3 length: 10 residues.

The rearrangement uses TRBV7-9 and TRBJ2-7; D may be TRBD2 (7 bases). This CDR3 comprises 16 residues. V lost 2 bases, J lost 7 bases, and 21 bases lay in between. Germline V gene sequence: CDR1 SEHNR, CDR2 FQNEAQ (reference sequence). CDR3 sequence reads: CASSLWRGRAFQEQYF. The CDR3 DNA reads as TGTGCCAGCAGCTTATGGAGGGGGAGGGCCTTTCAAGAGCAGTACTTC.

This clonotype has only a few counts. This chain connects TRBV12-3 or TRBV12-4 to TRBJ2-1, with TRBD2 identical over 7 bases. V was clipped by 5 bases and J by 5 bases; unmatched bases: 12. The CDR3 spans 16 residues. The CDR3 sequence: CASSRTPGGPDNEQFF. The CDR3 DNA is TGTGCCAGCAGTCGCACACCGGGAGGCCCGGACAATGAGCAGTTCTTC.